This entry describes one T cell receptor beta chain. The antigen remains unidentified. The data were produced by immunoSEQ multiplex PCR, yet TCRdb's version contains in-frame clones alone and is incomplete. The top ten hold approximately 1% of the sample, which has about 1.5 million clones, approximately 97% seen once. The germline gives CDR1 SQVTM, CDR2 ANQGSEA. The CDR3 length is 14 residues. Trimming at V came to 5 bases and at J to 0 bases, leaving 5 bases not matched to a gene. This entry belongs to a study of shared clonotypes between healthy human individuals. The study, taken as a whole, reports: A generally larger estimated richness was seen in naive subsets than in memory subsets.

The sequencing input was naive CD4+ T cells sorted from blood. Subset denoted: CD45RA+ positively selected. The gene calls are TRBV29-1 and TRBJ2-3, with 7 positions matching TRBD2. The sequence derives from a man aged 25 to 45 in good health. The CDR3 protein is CSVQRGVSTDTQYF. CDR3 coding DNA: TGCAGCGTTCAGCGGGGAGTCAGCACAGATACGCAGTATTTT.